The T cell receptor beta chain described here comes from a study of blood T cell repertoires in COVID-19. Sequenced by immunoSEQ multiplex PCR; TCRdb stores in-frame clones only, minus some. In the table there are around 100,000 clones, 84% of which are singletons. This CDR3 contains 15 residues. Germline CDR1 reads LGHDT; CDR2 reads YNNKEL (reference sequence). Unmatched junction bases numbered 4, after V lost 1 base and J lost 6 bases. The gene calls are TRBV3-1 (or the pseudogene TRBV3-2) and TRBJ2-1; TRBD2 matches at 9 bases. The receptor comes from a human donor in a cohort sampled during active COVID-19. Sequencing was performed on peripheral blood. CDR3 bases: TGTGCCAGCAGCCAAGGGCGCGGGGGGGCCAATGAGCAGTTCTTC. Translated, it gives CASSQGRGGANEQFF.